The 29 T cell receptor beta chains listed next were all sequenced from one sample in a study of blood T cell repertoires in COVID-19. Sequencing used immunoSEQ multiplex PCR; TCRdb keeps in-frame clones, though not all of them. The table records 350,000 to 450,000 clones, approximately 86% of them present only once. The source material was peripheral blood. These receptors all stem from a woman in her fifties or sixties with COVID-19, enrolled during active disease.

This chain links TRBV7-2 with TRBJ2-3; 8 bases agree with TRBD2. V shed 0 bases and J 8 bases; nucleotides not matched to a gene: 10. Germline lookup yields CDR1 SGHTA and CDR2 FQGNSA. CDR3 length: 16 residues. For the CDR3, the DNA is TGTGCCAGCAGCTTAGCGGGGATGTGGGCGGGAGGTACGCAGTATTTT. This gives the protein CASSLAGMWAGGTQYF.

The chain uses TRBV19 and TRBJ1-2; 7 positions match TRBD1. The CDR3 loop spans 13 amino acids. Germline V gene sequence: CDR1 LNHDA, CDR2 SQIVND (reference sequence). With V trimmed by 6 bases and J by 4 bases, 5 bases remained unmatched. CDR3 nucleotide sequence: TGTGCCAGTAGGAAACAGGGGAGCTATGGCTACACCTTC. Residues: CASRKQGSYGYTF.

The V call is TRBV11-2, the J call TRBJ2-3; a possible D gene is TRBD2 (6 bases). Trimming shortened V by 4 bases and J by 0 bases, and 14 bases separated the two germline ends. CDR3 length: 16 amino acids. In germline, CDR1 is SGHAT, CDR2 FQNNGV. The CDR3 reads CASSSGTYASTDTQYF. The CDR3 nucleotides read TGTGCCAGCAGCTCAGGGACTTACGCTAGCACAGATACGCAGTATTTT.

The CDR3 nucleotides are TGTGCCAGCAGCGCCTGGACAGGGGACGAGCAGTACTTC. It codes for CASSAWTGDEQYF. This rearrangement joins TRBV11-1 to TRBJ2-7, with 9 bases aligning to TRBD1. CDR3 length equals 13 residues. The V gene end was trimmed by 5 bases and the J gene end by 5 bases; junction bases not matched to a gene: 4. CDR1 SGHAT and CDR2 FQDESV come from the germline V gene (reference sequence).

This clone was found many times. The V gene is TRBV7-2, the J gene TRBJ1-1; possible D gene TRBD1, 6 bases. The CDR3 has 15 residues. Deletions cut 3 bases from V and 7 bases from J, with 18 bases between. The germline V gene has CDR1 SGHTA and CDR2 FQGNSA. The chain's CDR3 is CASSFGGDISYEAFF. The CDR3 bases are TGTGCCAGCAGCTTTGGTGGGGACATTAGCTATGAAGCTTTCTTT.

V is TRBV19 and J is TRBJ2-5; TRBD2 might be the D (6 bases). Germline CDR1 LNHDA, CDR2 SQIVND (reference sequence). CDR3 length equals 14 residues. Deletions cut 1 base from V and 5 bases from J, with 11 bases between. In nucleotides, the CDR3 is TGTGCCAGTAGTATAGTGGAGGGACGGGAGACCCAGTACTTC. It encodes CASSIVEGRETQYF.

The rearrangement joins TRBV12-5 to TRBJ1-1; 9 bases agree with TRBD1. Germline V gives CDR1 LGHNT, CDR2 FRNRAP. Trimming took 3 bases from V and 6 from J; bases not matched to a gene: 8. The CDR3 totals 15 residues. CDR3 amino acids: CASGFSVQGASEAFF. In nucleotides, the CDR3 is TGTGCTAGTGGTTTCTCGGTACAGGGGGCGTCTGAAGCTTTCTTT.

This clone occurred once. The chain joins TRBV19 to TRBJ2-1; 8 positions match TRBD1. Germline trimming cut 1 base from V and 8 bases from J; bases unmatched to any gene: 7. The germline gives CDR1 LNHDA, CDR2 SQIVND (reference sequence). This CDR3 is built from 15 residues. The CDR3 protein is CASSIGAGGLDEQFF. The CDR3 DNA sequence: TGTGCCAGTAGTATAGGGGCAGGGGGCTTAGATGAGCAGTTCTTC.

The chain joins TRBV5-1 to TRBJ2-5, with D possibly being TRBD2 (6 bases). Trimming removed 0 bases at V and 3 bases at J, with 15 bases between. Germline assignment: CDR1 SGHRS and CDR2 YFSETQ. The CDR3 extends over 16 amino acids. The CDR3 sequence is CASSLAPAGPKETQYF. CDR3 bases: TGCGCCAGCAGCTTGGCTCCCGCGGGGCCAAAAGAGACCCAGTACTTC.

The chain uses TRBV10-2 and TRBJ2-7, with TRBD1 matching 7 bases. The CDR3 runs to 14 residues. The germline gives CDR1 WSHSY, CDR2 SAAADI. V trimming: 2 bases; J trimming: 4 bases; junction bases outside the gene matches: 5. Here the CDR3 DNA reads TGCGCCAGCAGTGAGGGCAGGGGGAGTTACGAGCAGTACTTC. It codes for CASSEGRGSYEQYF.

This sequence joins TRBV6-5 and TRBJ1-3, with D tentatively TRBD1 (6 bases). Germline assignment: CDR1 MNHEY and CDR2 SVGAGI. The CDR3 is 15 residues long. Trimming pared 7 bases from V and 0 bases from J, leaving 13 bases between. CDR3 bases: TGTGCCAGCATGGGGTGGGGACACTCTGGAAACACCATATATTTT. It encodes CASMGWGHSGNTIYF.

This chain joins TRBV11-3 and TRBJ2-7, with 7 bases fitting TRBD1. Unmatched junction bases numbered 7, after V lost 4 bases and J lost 4 bases. The CDR3 extends over 14 amino acids. Germline values: CDR1 SGHNT, CDR2 YENEEA. CDR3 nucleotides: TGTGCCAGCAGCTCTCGGGACAGTCCTTACGAGCAGTACTTC. Protein sequence: CASSSRDSPYEQYF.

This clone was counted once. The chain couples TRBV4-3 to TRBJ1-5; no clear D. The V end lost 0 bases, the J end lost 5 bases, and 8 bases lay between the germline ends. The length of the CDR3 is 14 residues. Per the germline V gene, CDR1 is LGHNA and CDR2 is YSLEER. The CDR3: CASSQDYSHQPQHF. DNA of the CDR3: TGCGCCAGCAGCCAAGACTACAGCCATCAGCCCCAGCATTTT.

This chain joins TRBV9 and TRBJ2-3; D gene uncertain. CDR1 is SGDLS, CDR2 YYNGEE, per germline. Trimming cost V 0 bases and J 3 bases, with 8 bases left between them. CDR3 length: 14 residues. The CDR3 protein is CASSVALLTDTQYF. In nucleotides, the CDR3 is TGTGCCAGCAGCGTAGCTTTACTAACAGATACGCAGTATTTT.

The chain joins TRBV2 to TRBJ1-6; possible D gene TRBD1, 5 bases. Per germline, CDR1 SNHLY and CDR2 FYNNEI. The CDR3 length is 14 residues. V lost 8 bases and J 13 bases, leaving 21 bases between the germline ends. CDR3 DNA sequence: TGTGCCAGCCCAACCGGAGGCGGGGAGGGGCCCCTCCACTTT. Protein product: CASPTGGGEGPLHF.

The gene calls are TRBV5-1 and TRBJ1-5, with 11 bases that match TRBD1. The CDR3 loop spans 13 amino acids. Germline V gene sequence: CDR1 SGHRS, CDR2 YFSETQ. The V gene end was trimmed by 4 bases and the J gene end by 6 bases; junction bases not matched to a gene: 0. The CDR3: CASSGTGGQPQHF. The CDR3 region has the DNA TGCGCCAGCAGCGGGACAGGGGGTCAGCCCCAGCATTTT. The full variable domain, with the rest looked up from reference TRBV5-1 and TRBJ1-5, is KAGVTQTPRYLIKTRGQQVTLSCSPISGHRSVSWYQQTPGQGLQFLFEYFSETQRNKGNFPGRFSGRQFSNSRSEMNVSTLELGDSALYLCASSGTGGQPQHFGDGTRLSIL.

The gene calls are TRBV5-4 and TRBJ2-7; weak D call: TRBD2 (6 bases). The CDR3 contains 12 residues. Trimming removed 2 bases at V and 4 bases at J, with 7 bases between. CDR1 and CDR2 (germline): SGHNT, YYREEE (reference sequence). The CDR3 DNA follows: TGTGCCAGCAGCTTCGGGGGATACGAGCAGTACTTC. Amino acid sequence: CASSFGGYEQYF.

The V gene is TRBV2, the J gene TRBJ1-1; a possible D gene is TRBD1 (5 bases). The CDR3 runs to 13 residues. V lost 8 bases and J 2 bases, leaving 12 bases between the germline ends. Germline CDR1 and CDR2: SNHLY and FYNNEI. CDR3 bases: TGTGCCAGCGTAGGGGTTGGCAACACTGAAGCTTTCTTT. As protein: CASVGVGNTEAFF.

This clone was seen a few times. The J gene is TRBJ1-1, the V gene TRBV29-1, with no clear D. Trimming took off 4 bases at V and 2 bases at J, with 5 bases between the two ends. The CDR3 covers 11 residues. CDR1 is SQVTM, CDR2 ANQGSEA, per germline. CDR3 loop: CSVAPNTEAFF. CDR3 nucleotide sequence: TGCAGCGTTGCCCCAAACACTGAAGCTTTCTTT.

The chain has TRBV18 and TRBJ2-3; TRBD1 might be the D (5 bases). Trimming left V 0 bases short and J 7 bases short, with 8 bases between. Germline loops: CDR1 KGHSH, CDR2 LQKENI. This CDR3 has 13 amino acids. This chain's CDR3 is CASSPPGHNTQYF. DNA of the CDR3: TGTGCCAGCTCACCACCCGGACACAATACGCAGTATTTT.

The chain employs TRBV7-9 and TRBJ2-1; D gene ambiguous. V lost 3 bases and J lost 5, with 11 bases in between. The germline CDR1 and CDR2 sequences are SEHNR and FQNEAQ (reference sequence). The CDR3 runs to 14 residues. The CDR3 nucleotides are TGTGCCAGCAGCTTTTTCGGGTATCACAATGAGCAGTTCTTC. Translation: CASSFFGYHNEQFF.

V gene TRBV10-3 combines with J gene TRBJ1-5, with 8 bases fitting TRBD1. Germline CDR1 ENHRY, CDR2 SYGVKD. The CDR3 sequence is 17 residues long. Unmatched junction bases numbered 12, after V lost 3 bases and J lost 5 bases. The DNA of the CDR3 is TGTGCCATCAGTGATTTCCTGTCCGACAGGGGCCATCAGCCCCAGCATTTT. Encoded protein: CAISDFLSDRGHQPQHF.

The chain employs TRBV9 and TRBJ2-3; perhaps TRBD1 as D (6 bases). The germline V and J ends were trimmed by 5 bases and 2 bases, with 12 bases remaining between them. The CDR3 loop spans 14 amino acids. Germline V gene sequence: CDR1 SGDLS, CDR2 YYNGEE. The CDR3 DNA is TGTGCCAGCAGTGAGGACAGCCACACAGATACGCAGTATTTT. Translation gives CASSEDSHTDTQYF.

CDR3 amino acids: CASSQDRDRGRSNEKLFF. DNA of the CDR3: TGCGCCAGCAGCCAAGACCGGGACAGGGGGCGATCTAATGAAAAACTGTTTTTT. The gene calls are TRBV4-1 and TRBJ1-4, with 12 bases identical to TRBD1. V shed 0 bases and J 3 bases; nucleotides not matched to a gene: 5. The CDR3 runs to 18 residues. The germline CDR1 and CDR2 sequences are MGHRA and YSYEKL.

The chain is built from TRBV6-5 and TRBJ1-2; 8 bases fit TRBD1. Germline CDR1 and CDR2: MNHEY and SVGAGI. J gave up 4 bases and V 3 bases, and 4 bases lay outside the gene matches. The CDR3 length is 14 residues. DNA of the CDR3: TGTGCCAGCAGTTATTCCAGGGGGCCCTATGGCTACACCTTC. It is translated as CASSYSRGPYGYTF.

V gene TRBV3-1 (or the pseudogene TRBV3-2) combines with J gene TRBJ2-7, with D uncertain. From germline, CDR1 is LGHDT and CDR2 YNNKEL (reference sequence). V gave up 2 bases and J gave up 4 bases, with 12 bases separating them. The CDR3 spans 14 residues. CDR3 residues: CASSQRNSPYEQYF. The CDR3 DNA is TGTGCCAGCAGCCAACGAAACTCGCCGTACGAGCAGTACTTC.

This clone showed up just once. This chain connects TRBV18 to TRBJ2-1; 14 bases are shared with TRBD2. Germline V gene data show CDR1 as KGHSH and CDR2 as LQKENI. V gave up 3 bases and J gave up 1 base; unmatched junction bases: 11. This CDR3 spans 20 amino acids. CDR3 residues: CASSPPIGTSGGASYNEQFF. The CDR3 DNA sequence: TGTGCCAGCTCACCCCCGATTGGGACTAGCGGGGGAGCGTCCTACAATGAGCAGTTCTTC. Full variable domain (rest looked up from reference TRBV18 and TRBJ2-1): NAGVMQNPRHLVRRRGQEARLRCSPMKGHSHVYWYRQLPEEGLKFMVYLQKENIIDESGMPKERFSAEFPKEGPSILRIQQVVRGDSAAYFCASSPPIGTSGGASYNEQFFGPGTRLTVL.

The chain links TRBV28 to TRBJ1-1; possible D gene TRBD1, 5 bases. Trimming left V 6 bases short and J 5 bases short, with 16 bases between. The germline gives CDR1 MDHEN, CDR2 SYDVKM. The CDR3 extends over 14 amino acids. The CDR3 reads CASSPLGGGTEAFF. The CDR3 DNA sequence: TGTGCCAGCAGCCCATTGGGGGGGGGAACTGAAGCTTTCTTT.

The chain couples TRBV11-3 to TRBJ1-1, with D tentatively TRBD1 (5 bases). Germline CDR1 and CDR2: SGHNT and YENEEA. This CDR3 is 12 amino acids long. V was clipped by 2 bases and J by 7 bases, with 8 bases between them. The CDR3: CASSLLQDEAFF. For the CDR3, the DNA is TGTGCCAGCAGCTTATTACAGGATGAAGCTTTCTTT.